This T cell receptor (beta chain) was retrieved from a study of spatial heterogeneity in lung cancer. This clonotype was detected many times. This CDR3 is built from 13 residues. V lost 5 bases and J lost 8; bases outside the gene matches: 6. Sample time point: sample taken at primary tumor resection. Sequencing covered unsorted whole RNA taken from tumor, nontumor lung or frozen PBMC. TCRdb analysed the 5' RACE reads with MiXCR anew, one entry per CDR3 protein. The sample yields 20,000 to 25,000 distinct CDR3 sequences, under 6% seen once. This chain joins TRBV12-3 or TRBV12-4 and TRBJ1-5; 7 nucleotides align to TRBD1. The material was PBMCs, obtained at surgery. This sequence originates from a male donor with early-stage non-small cell lung cancer. Here the CDR3 reads CASSTQGLEPQHF. In DNA form, the CDR3 reads TGTGCCAGCAGTACACAGGGGTTGGAGCCCCAGCATTTT.